What follows is one T cell receptor (beta chain) and its context. Antigen unknown. Noted time point: blood 2 weeks post-SBRT. Sample treatment: 15 Gy SBRT to primary tumor, nephrectomy 4 weeks later. Serial blood draws occurred at baseline and 2 and 4 weeks post-SBRT. The CDR3 sequence is 13 residues long. Trimming cost V 1 base and J 6 bases, with 8 bases left between them. CDR1 is SGHTA, CDR2 FQGTGA, per germline. Method: immunoSEQ multiplex PCR; TCRdb's copy keeps in-frame clones and lacks some. The profile shows roughly 130,000 clones, 80% to 90% of them singletons. This sample was taken from a study of radiation and T cells in renal cell carcinoma. The overall study: Nephrectomy followed 15 Gy stereotactic body radiation by 4 weeks.

The study's findings and limits: Without pretreatment biopsies, baseline tumor clonotype presence was undetermined. In blood, top tumor clones expanded by 2 weeks, shrinking by 4.

The sequence came from an older woman with renal cell carcinoma. Specimen: blood, collected from a patient whose treatment included radiotherapy and nephrectomy. The chain joins TRBV7-3 to TRBJ2-3; D is tentatively TRBD1 or TRBD2 (5 bases each). The CDR3 coding sequence is TGTGCCAGCAGCTTAAGTTGGGGGGATACGCAGTATTTT. Translation: CASSLSWGDTQYF.